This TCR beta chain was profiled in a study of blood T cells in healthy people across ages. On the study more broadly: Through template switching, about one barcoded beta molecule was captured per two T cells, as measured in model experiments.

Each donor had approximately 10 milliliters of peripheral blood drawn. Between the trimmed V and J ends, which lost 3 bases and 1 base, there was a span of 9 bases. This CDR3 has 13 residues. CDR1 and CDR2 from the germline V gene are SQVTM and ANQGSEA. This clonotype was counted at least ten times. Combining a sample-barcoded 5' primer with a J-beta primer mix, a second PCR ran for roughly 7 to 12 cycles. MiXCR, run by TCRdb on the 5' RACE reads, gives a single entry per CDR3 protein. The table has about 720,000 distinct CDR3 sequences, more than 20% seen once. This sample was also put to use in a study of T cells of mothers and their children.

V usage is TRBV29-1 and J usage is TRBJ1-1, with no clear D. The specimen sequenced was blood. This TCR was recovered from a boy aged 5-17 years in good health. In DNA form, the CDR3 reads TGCAGCGTTGAGGACGGGAAGAACACTGAAGCTTTCTTT. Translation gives CSVEDGKNTEAFF.